Described below is a single T cell receptor beta chain sequence and its context. Its antigen is currently unknown. Germline assignment: CDR1 SGDLS and CDR2 YYNGEE. This CDR3 is built from 13 residues. The V gene lost 4 bases and the J gene lost 8 bases, with 15 bases spanning the gap. PCR involved 60 Vbeta and 13 Jbeta primers. Sequencing was performed with immunoSEQ multiplex PCR; in TCRdb, only in-frame clones are kept and a portion is missing. The table for this sample gives around 100,000 clones. These data originate in a study of cytomegalovirus exposure and HLA in healthy donors. The study's findings and limits: Accounts indicate the classifier identified cytomegalovirus status with strong specificity and sensitivity. It was reported in a later analysis that an Asian-associated ancestry cluster showed fewer N-insertions than the approximately 670-donor mean.

V and J are TRBV9 and TRBJ1-2; perhaps TRBD1 as D (5 bases). Sequencing was carried out using PBMCs. The receptor comes from a woman between 25 and 40 years old in good health and CMV-seronegative. As DNA, the CDR3 is TGTGCCAGCAGCACCCAAGGGGCTGCAGGCTACACCTTC. Translated: CASSTQGAAGYTF.